Below, one TCR beta chain is given with its context. Its cognate antigen is unknown. Time point denoted: week 11, during vaccination. Vaccinated patients received 300 ug of mutant IDH1 20-mer peptide per dose, with topical imiquimod. Astrocytomas found in donors were new, WHO grade 3 or 4, IDH1-mutant and ATRX-lost. Sequencing used immunoSEQ multiplex PCR; TCRdb keeps in-frame clones, though not all of them. The table lists 110,000 or so clones, roughly nine tenths of them singletons. The germline V gene encodes CDR1 MNHEY and CDR2 SVGAGI. V shed 5 bases and J shed 3 bases, with 16 bases lying between them. The CDR3 has 15 amino acids. This record comes from a study of a mutant IDH1 vaccine in newly diagnosed glioma. Study in general: Averaging about 37 years of age, treated patients were about 60% male and approximately 38% female. Patients previously underwent radiotherapy, temozolomide, or both, and most underwent both.

Study conclusions and caveats: Top peripheral T cell clonotype shifts appeared unrelated to pseudoprogression.

The material was PBMCs, obtained from a glioma patient whose treatment included an IDH1 peptide vaccine. The chain recombines TRBV6-5 with TRBJ1-2, with D unclear. This receptor was taken from a woman between 50 and 59 years old with glioma. The CDR3 DNA reads as TGTGCCAGCAGTCCAAGGTTATCCGGGGACTATGGCTACACCTTC. Its protein product is CASSPRLSGDYGYTF.